The 19 T cell receptor beta chains below were found in one sample sequenced in a study of blood T cell repertoires in COVID-19. Only in-frame clones appear in the TCRdb table, and some are missing; sequencing was by immunoSEQ multiplex PCR. The data show 200,000 to 250,000 clones, around 82% seen once. Sequences were obtained from peripheral blood. These receptors were obtained from a woman aged 65 to 85 with acute or convalescent COVID-19.

This chain links TRBV7-2 with TRBJ1-5; 7 nucleotides match TRBD1. V was pared by 1 base and J by 7 bases, with 7 bases of the junction left unmatched. CDR3 size: 15 residues. From germline, CDR1 is SGHTA and CDR2 FQGNSA. The CDR3 sequence is CASSLEQGWSQPQHF. The CDR3 coding sequence is TGTGCCAGCAGCTTAGAACAGGGGTGGTCGCAGCCCCAGCATTTT.

This clone occurred once. The CDR3 region is CASSSPQGQGLTEAFF. The CDR3 DNA reads as TGTGCCAGCAGTTCGCCACAAGGACAGGGACTCACTGAAGCTTTCTTT. This chain uses TRBV28 with TRBJ1-1; 8 nucleotides line up with TRBD1. The CDR3 extends over 16 amino acids. Germline V CDR1 and CDR2: MDHEN, SYDVKM. V lost 4 bases and J lost 4; bases outside the gene matches: 11.

Only one count was recorded for this clone. The CDR3 reads CASSQDHEGEKLFF. CDR3 coding DNA: TGCGCCAGCAGCCAAGATCATGAGGGCGAAAAACTGTTTTTT. The V call is TRBV4-1, the J call TRBJ1-4; D is uncertain. From germline, CDR1 is MGHRA and CDR2 YSYEKL. V was trimmed by 0 bases and J by 8 bases, leaving 10 bases between them. The CDR3 is 14 amino acids.

This sequence joins TRBV28 and TRBJ1-1, with 8 bases that match TRBD1. Germline CDR1 and CDR2: MDHEN and SYDVKM. Losses at the gene ends were 3 bases for V and 1 base for J; bases not matched to a gene: 7. This CDR3 comprises 16 residues. The CDR3: CASSFSTGGGNTEAFF. Written as DNA, the CDR3 is TGTGCCAGCAGTTTTTCCACAGGGGGAGGGAACACTGAAGCTTTCTTT.

This clone has just a few counts. The J gene is TRBJ1-1, the V gene TRBV3-1 (or the pseudogene TRBV3-2); no firm D call. Germline V gives CDR1 LGHDT, CDR2 YNNKEL (reference sequence). The CDR3 length is 14 residues. V shed 3 bases and J shed 3 bases, with 11 bases lying between them. The CDR3, as DNA: TGTGCCAGCAGCCACCGAATGGGAGACACTGAAGCTTTCTTT. Protein product: CASSHRMGDTEAFF.

The V gene is TRBV7-2, the J gene TRBJ2-7; TRBD2 matches at 10 bases. The junction had 8 bases not matched to a gene; V was cut back by 5 bases and J by 4 bases. The CDR3 totals 15 residues. Per germline, CDR1 SGHTA and CDR2 FQGNSA. The DNA of the CDR3 is TGTGCCAGCAGCCCTGAGTCTAGCGGGGGATACGAGCAGTACTTC. It translates to CASSPESSGGYEQYF. Together with reference TRBV7-2 and TRBJ2-7, the CDR3 gives the full variable domain: GAGVSQSPSNKVTEKGKDVELRCDPISGHTALYWYRQSLGQGLEFLIYFQGNSAPDKSGLPSDRFSAERTGGSVSTLTIQRTQQEDSAVYLCASSPESSGGYEQYFGPGTRLTVT.

The V gene is TRBV27, the J gene TRBJ1-5, with D perhaps TRBD1 (5 bases). The CDR3 runs to 14 residues. The V end was cut by 3 bases, the J end by 0 bases, with 6 bases between. The germline CDR1 and CDR2 sequences are MNHEY and SMNVEV (reference sequence). The CDR3 loop reads CASSFGHSNQPQHF. The CDR3 bases are TGTGCCAGCAGTTTCGGACATAGCAATCAGCCCCAGCATTTT.

V usage is TRBV18 and J usage is TRBJ1-2; possibly TRBD1 for D (5 bases). In germline, CDR1 is KGHSH, CDR2 LQKENI. Trimming took 3 bases from V and 0 from J, leaving 8 bases between them. The CDR3 runs 14 residues. The CDR3 spells CASSPDNSNYGYTF. CDR3 nucleotides: TGTGCCAGCTCACCGGACAACTCTAACTATGGCTACACCTTC.

The rearrangement uses TRBV7-2 and TRBJ1-4, with D perhaps matching TRBD1 (5 bases). The J call may be incorrect, as the DNA end agrees better with TRBJ2-2. Germline V gene data show CDR1 as SGHTA and CDR2 as FQGNSA. The CDR3 covers 12 residues. The CDR3 is CASSTQGGELFF. The DNA for the CDR3 is TGTGCCAGCAGCACGCAGGGAGGGGAGCTGTTTTTT.

The CDR3: CASRWANTDTQYF. CDR3 nucleotides: TGTGCCAGCAGGTGGGCAAACACAGATACGCAGTATTTT. The V gene is TRBV6-5, the J gene TRBJ2-3, with D unresolved. There are 13 residues in the CDR3. Trimming left V 6 bases short and J 2 bases short, with 9 bases between. Germline CDR1 MNHEY, CDR2 SVGAGI.

The rearrangement uses TRBV5-1 and TRBJ2-2, with 12 bases matching TRBD1. Germline V gives CDR1 SGHRS, CDR2 YFSETQ. Trimming took 5 bases from V and 5 from J; bases not matched to a gene: 7. The CDR3 contains 16 residues. The DNA of the CDR3 is TGCGCCAGCAGGTGGGGACAGGGGGCTTCAACCGGGGAGCTGTTTTTT. As protein: CASRWGQGASTGELFF.

V usage is TRBV20-1 and J usage is TRBJ2-5, with TRBD1 matching over 11 bases. After removal of 3 bases from V and 5 bases from J, the junction contained 11 bases not matched to a gene. Germline CDR1 is DFQATT and CDR2 is SNEGSKA (reference sequence). CDR3 size: 16 residues. The CDR3 coding sequence is TGCAGTGCTAGTCCCCAGGACAGGGGGCGAAGGGAGACCCAGTACTTC. Its translation: CSASPQDRGRRETQYF.

This clone has a handful of counts. The rearrangement joins TRBV9 to TRBJ2-5; the match to TRBD1 covers 9 bases. V lost 4 bases and J lost 5; bases outside the gene matches: 12. CDR1 is SGDLS, CDR2 YYNGEE, per germline. The CDR3 spans 16 residues. CDR3 nucleotide sequence: TGTGCCAGCAGCACTACCGGGACAGGGTCCTACGAGACCCAGTACTTC. This translates into CASSTTGTGSYETQYF.

Only one count was recorded for this clone. The chain couples TRBV6-8 to TRBJ2-7, with D perhaps TRBD1 (5 bases). Trimming removed 1 base from V and 3 bases from J, with 13 bases in between. Germline CDR1 MNHGY, CDR2 SAAAGT. This CDR3 spans 15 amino acids. The CDR3 DNA sequence: TGTGCCAGCAGTTACTACAGGCCCCATCTCTACGAGCAGTACTTC. It yields the protein CASSYYRPHLYEQYF.

The chain is built from TRBV3-1 (or the pseudogene TRBV3-2) and TRBJ2-1, with D hard to call. The CDR3 covers 13 residues. Trimming removed 4 bases at V and 7 bases at J, with 11 bases between. Germline V gives CDR1 LGHDT, CDR2 YNNKEL (reference sequence). CDR3 sequence: CASSLSIRNEQFF. The DNA for the CDR3 is TGTGCCAGCAGCCTCTCGATTAGAAATGAGCAGTTCTTC.

This CDR3 reads CASSLGLAGVGETQYF. In DNA form, the CDR3 reads TGTGCCAGCAGCCTAGGACTAGCGGGAGTCGGTGAGACCCAGTACTTC. The chain joins TRBV7-8 to TRBJ2-5; 13 positions agree with TRBD2. V was clipped by 5 bases and J by 5 bases; unmatched bases: 8. In germline, CDR1 is SGHVS, CDR2 FQNEAQ. CDR3 length: 16 residues.

The V and J genes are TRBV3-1 (or the pseudogene TRBV3-2) and TRBJ1-5, with D uncertain. The germline V and J ends were trimmed by 3 bases and 6 bases, with 9 bases remaining between them. The germline gives CDR1 LGHDT, CDR2 YNNKEL (reference sequence). The CDR3 extends over 13 amino acids. CDR3 nucleotide sequence: TGTGCCAGCAGCCAGGCAGTGTCTCAGCCCCAGCATTTT. Amino acids: CASSQAVSQPQHF.

This clone appeared a single time. The J gene is TRBJ1-1, the V gene TRBV30, with 7 bases that match TRBD1. CDR3 size: 12 residues. The V and J ends lost 3 bases and 8 bases, in that order; junction bases with no gene match: 6. Germline values: CDR1 GTSNPN, CDR2 SVGIG (reference sequence). CDR3 sequence: CAWRGGRREAFF. CDR3 DNA sequence: TGTGCCTGGAGAGGGGGCAGGCGAGAAGCTTTCTTT.

The chain uses TRBV6-1 and TRBJ2-1; possible D gene TRBD1, 6 bases. This CDR3 has 16 residues. Germline V CDR1 and CDR2: MNHNS, SASEGT. V was shortened by 0 bases and J by 7 bases, with 16 bases between the two germline ends. For the CDR3, the DNA is TGTGCCAGCAGTGAAGCCGTAAGGACAGCTACAAATGAGCAGTTCTTC. Amino acid sequence: CASSEAVRTATNEQFF.